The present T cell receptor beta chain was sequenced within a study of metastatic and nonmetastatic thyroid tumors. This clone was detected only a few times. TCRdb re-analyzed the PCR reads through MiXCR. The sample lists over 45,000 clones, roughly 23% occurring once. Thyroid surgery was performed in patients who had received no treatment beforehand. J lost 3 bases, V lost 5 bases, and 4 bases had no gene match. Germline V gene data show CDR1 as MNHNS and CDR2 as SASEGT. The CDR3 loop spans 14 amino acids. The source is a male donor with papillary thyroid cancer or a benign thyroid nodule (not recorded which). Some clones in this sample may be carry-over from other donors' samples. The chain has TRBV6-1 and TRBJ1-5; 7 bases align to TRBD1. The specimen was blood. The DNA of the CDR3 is TGTGCCAGCAGTCCGGGACAGATCAATCAGCCCCAGCATTTT. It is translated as CASSPGQINQPQHF.